This T cell receptor beta chain was observed in a study of shared clonotypes between healthy human individuals. Looking at the study overall: Three plates were used per donor for CD4 naive, three for CD4 memory, two for CD8 naive and one for CD8 memory.

The donor cohort consisted entirely of Caucasian adults residing in Nashville, Tennessee. Replicate PCRs for sorted subsets used approximately 220 ng DNA; this equaled 33,000 or so T cell genomes. Clones were read by immunoSEQ multiplex PCR, and TCRdb kept only the in-frame ones, dropping some. Among 2,100,000 or so clones listed, approximately 95% were seen once. The CDR3 runs to 15 residues. Germline-derived CDR1 and CDR2 are SGHDT and YYEEEE. V lost 2 bases, J lost 3 bases, and 4 bases stayed unmatched. This clone was found once. Material: naive CD4+ T cells sorted from blood. Regarding subset: CD45RA+ positively selected. The chain is built from TRBV5-6 and TRBJ2-3, with 9 bases lining up with TRBD2. The TCR sequence derives from a man between 18 and 29 years old in good health. The CDR3 sequence is CASSFPSGNTDTQYF. DNA for the CDR3: TGTGCCAGCAGCTTCCCTAGCGGGAATACAGATACGCAGTATTTT.